Listed below are T cell receptor beta chains from one sample, sequenced in a study of blood T cell repertoires in COVID-19. Clones were sequenced by immunoSEQ multiplex PCR, and TCRdb holds only the in-frame ones, with some missing. The table includes about 400,000 clones, around 92% detected once. Sample: peripheral blood. The receptor set was obtained from a middle-aged man with acute or convalescent COVID-19. CDR3s include the opening cysteine and the closing phenylalanine or tryptophan. Each record gives: D gene, clone size, V gene, J gene, CDR3 DNA, CDR3 protein. D genes are given only for firm matches. A clone size is listed for some rows: how often the clone was seen (once, few, many), or a class if it is expanded.

-,-,TRBV12-3/TRBV12-4,TRBJ1-3,TGTGCCAGCAGCCGCCCGAGGACCATATATTTT,CASSRPRTIYF
-,-,TRBV28,TRBJ1-2,TGTGCCAGCAGTACGATGGGGGGTGGCTATGGCTACACCTTC,CASSTMGGGYGYTF
TRBD2,once,TRBV11-2,TRBJ2-2,TGTGCCAGCAGCCTACTAGCGGGGGGTTTCACCGGGGAGCTGTTTTTT,CASSLLAGGFTGELFF
-,-,TRBV3-1/TRBV3-2,TRBJ2-1,TGTGCCAGCAGCCGAGGCGGTTTGCTCAATGAGCAGTTCTTC,CASSRGGLLNEQFF
TRBD2,-,TRBV7-2,TRBJ2-1,TGTGCCAGCAGCTTACGCGGGAGGAGAGATGAGCAGTTCTTC,CASSLRGRRDEQFF
-,-,TRBV11-1,TRBJ1-1,TGTGCCAGCAGCTTAGAGCTGAACACTGAAGCTTTCTTT,CASSLELNTEAFF
TRBD2,-,TRBV3-1/TRBV3-2,TRBJ2-7,TGTGCCAGCCTAGCGGGGGGCTCCAGGGGGGAGCAGTACTTC,CASLAGGSRGEQYF
-,-,TRBV7-9,TRBJ2-1,TGTGCCAGCAGCTCCCTAGGAAATGAGCAGTTCTTC,CASSSLGNEQFF
-,-,TRBV6-5,TRBJ1-2,TGTGCCAGCAGTTACGGCCTAGGCACCAACTATGGCTACACCTTC,CASSYGLGTNYGYTF
-,-,TRBV20-1,TRBJ2-7,TGCAGTGCTAGTTCTTTATCCGGGTACGAGCAGTACTTC,CSASSLSGYEQYF
TRBD1,once,TRBV28,TRBJ1-4,TGTGCCAGCAGTCTAGGACAGGGGGCGCGTGAAAAACTGTTTTTT,CASSLGQGAREKLFF
-,-,TRBV5-4,TRBJ1-2,TGTGCCAGCAGCTCAGTTCTCCTCAGGGGAAACTATGGCTACACCTTC,CASSSVLLRGNYGYTF
-,few,TRBV19,TRBJ2-2,TGTGCCAGTAGTATTTTCGGGTCCGGGGAGCTGTTTTTT,CASSIFGSGELFF
-,-,TRBV2,TRBJ1-5,TGTGCCAGCAGCGAGGAGGGACGGGGCAATCAGCCCCAGCATTTT,CASSEEGRGNQPQHF
-,-,TRBV7-2,TRBJ2-7,TGTGCCAGCAGCTTAGCGACTTACGAGCAGTACTTC,CASSLATYEQYF
TRBD1,-,TRBV20-1,TRBJ1-5,TGCAGTGCTAGTGGAAAGGACAGGGGCTATGGTCAGCCCCAGCATTTT,CSASGKDRGYGQPQHF
-,-,TRBV6-6,TRBJ1-2,TGTGCCAGCAGTTATGGCGGACAGTCCTATGGCTACACCTTC,CASSYGGQSYGYTF
-,-,TRBV30,TRBJ1-5,TGTGCCTGGAGGTTGACCGGAGGAAATCAGCCCCAGCATTTT,CAWRLTGGNQPQHF
TRBD2,-,TRBV19,TRBJ2-3,TGTGCCAGTAGCTTGGGACTAGAGGCAGATACGCAGTATTTT,CASSLGLEADTQYF
-,-,TRBV9,TRBJ1-1,TGTGCCAGCAGCTCCCCGCGAGGCCGGACTGAAGCTTTCTTT,CASSSPRGRTEAFF
-,few,TRBV6-4,TRBJ2-7,TGTGCCAGCAGGAAGCCCGGCGGGGCCGGCTACGAGCAGTACTTC,CASRKPGGAGYEQYF
TRBD1,-,TRBV28,TRBJ1-2,TGTGCCAGCGACAGGGGGCCGATCTATGGCTACACCTTC,CASDRGPIYGYTF
TRBD1,-,TRBV5-6,TRBJ1-2,TGTGCCAACAGCTTGGCAGGGGGGCATGGCTACACCTTC,CANSLAGGHGYTF
-,few,TRBV7-2,TRBJ2-7,TGTGCCAGCAGCTTAGCTCCTAGCACCTACGAGCAGTACTTC,CASSLAPSTYEQYF
TRBD1,-,TRBV5-1,TRBJ1-3,TGCGCCAGCAGCATCTCACAGGGGGCGAGTGGAAACACCATATATTTT,CASSISQGASGNTIYF
TRBD2,-,TRBV4-3,TRBJ2-7,TGCGCCAGCAGCATGGGAAAAATTAGGACTAGCGTGGACTACGAGCAGTACTTC,CASSMGKIRTSVDYEQYF
-,-,TRBV28,TRBJ1-2,TGTGCCAGCAGCAAGCAAGAGTATGGCTACACCTTC,CASSKQEYGYTF
-,-,TRBV6-5,TRBJ1-1,TGTGCCAGCAACAGGTGGGGTGGCACTGAAGCTTTCTTT,CASNRWGGTEAFF
-,-,TRBV7-9,TRBJ1-2,TGTGCCAGCAGCTTGTGGGGGGATGGCTACACCTTC,CASSLWGDGYTF
TRBD2,-,TRBV19,TRBJ2-5,TGTGCCAGTGGTACCTTAGCGGGAGAAGAGACCCAGTACTTC,CASGTLAGEETQYF
-,-,TRBV28,TRBJ1-5,TGTGCCAGCAGTTTTGTGGCAGCGGGACAGCCCCAGCATTTT,CASSFVAAGQPQHF
TRBD2,-,TRBV2,TRBJ2-1,TGTGCCAGCAGTCAGATACTAGCGGGATCCGACAATGAGCAGTTCTTC,CASSQILAGSDNEQFF
-,-,TRBV7-2,TRBJ1-1,TGTGCCAGCAGCTTAACGGGAGTGATGAACACTGAAGCTTTCTTT,CASSLTGVMNTEAFF
-,-,TRBV6-5,TRBJ2-7,TGTGCCAGCAGGACGGGTACCTACGAGCAGTACTTC,CASRTGTYEQYF
-,-,TRBV28,TRBJ1-3,TGTGCCAGCGCCCCCCCGGACAGCTCCTCTGGAAACACCATATATTTT,CASAPPDSSSGNTIYF
TRBD1,few,TRBV5-6,TRBJ2-7,TGTGCCAGCAGCCTGGGACAGCTATACGAGCAGTACTTC,CASSLGQLYEQYF
TRBD2,-,TRBV7-8,TRBJ2-3,TGTGCCAGCAGCTCCAAAGCCCAAGCGGGAGGGCCTGATACGCAGTATTTT,CASSSKAQAGGPDTQYF
TRBD1,-,TRBV27,TRBJ2-7,TGTGCCAGCAGCTTGGGCGGGACAGGGGTGTTGTACGAGCAGTACTTC,CASSLGGTGVLYEQYF
TRBD1,-,TRBV7-2,TRBJ1-2,TGTGCCAGCAGCTTCGTAGGGACAGGGATACGTGATGGCTACACCTTC,CASSFVGTGIRDGYTF
-,-,TRBV9,TRBJ2-1,TGTGCCAGCAGCTCCACTCTGGAGGATAGCTCCTACAATGAGCAGTTCTTC,CASSSTLEDSSYNEQFF
TRBD1,-,TRBV6-2/TRBV6-3,TRBJ1-1,TGTGCCAGCAGTTCGCTCGGGGGACAGGGCGGGATTGGCATGAACACTGAAGCTTTCTTT,CASSSLGGQGGIGMNTEAFF
TRBD2,-,TRBV18,TRBJ2-3,TGTGCCAGCTCTCCACCCCTAGCGGGGGGCACAGATACGCAGTATTTT,CASSPPLAGGTDTQYF